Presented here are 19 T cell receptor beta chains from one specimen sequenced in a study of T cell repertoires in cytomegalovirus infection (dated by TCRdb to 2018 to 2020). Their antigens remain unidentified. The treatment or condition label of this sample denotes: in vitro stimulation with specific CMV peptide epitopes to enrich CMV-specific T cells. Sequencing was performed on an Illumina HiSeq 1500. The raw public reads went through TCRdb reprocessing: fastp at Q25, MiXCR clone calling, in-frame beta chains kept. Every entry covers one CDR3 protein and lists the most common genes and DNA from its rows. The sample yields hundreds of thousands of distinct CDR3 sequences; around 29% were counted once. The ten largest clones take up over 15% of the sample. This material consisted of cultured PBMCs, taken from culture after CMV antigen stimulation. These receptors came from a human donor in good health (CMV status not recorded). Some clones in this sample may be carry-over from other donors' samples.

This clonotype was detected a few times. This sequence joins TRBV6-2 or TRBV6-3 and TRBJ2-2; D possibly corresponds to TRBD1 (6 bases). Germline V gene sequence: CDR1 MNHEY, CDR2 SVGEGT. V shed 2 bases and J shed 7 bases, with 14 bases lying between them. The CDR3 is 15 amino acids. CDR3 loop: CASSYVSGAVGELFF. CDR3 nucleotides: TGTGCCAGCAGTTACGTGTCAGGGGCGGTCGGGGAGCTGTTTTTT.

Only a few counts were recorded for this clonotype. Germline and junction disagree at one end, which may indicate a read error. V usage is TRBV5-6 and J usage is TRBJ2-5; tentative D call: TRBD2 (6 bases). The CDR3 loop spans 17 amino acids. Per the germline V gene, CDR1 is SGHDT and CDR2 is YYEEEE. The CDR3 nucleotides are TGTGCCAGCGGATCCTACCGCGGAGGGACGGTTCAAGAAACCCAGTACTTC. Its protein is CASGSYRGGTVQETQYF.

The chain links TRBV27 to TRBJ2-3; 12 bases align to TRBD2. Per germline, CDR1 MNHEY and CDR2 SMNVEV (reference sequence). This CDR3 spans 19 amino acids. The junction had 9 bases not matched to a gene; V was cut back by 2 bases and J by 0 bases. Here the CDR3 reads CASSLQLAGGPTSTDTQYF. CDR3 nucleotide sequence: TGTGCCAGCAGTTTACAACTAGCGGGGGGTCCCACTAGCACAGATACGCAGTATTTT.

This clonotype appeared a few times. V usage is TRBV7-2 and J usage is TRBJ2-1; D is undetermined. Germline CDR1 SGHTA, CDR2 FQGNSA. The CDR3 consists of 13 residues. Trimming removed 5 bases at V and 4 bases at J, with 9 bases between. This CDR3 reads CASSATWYNEQFF. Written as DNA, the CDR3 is TGTGCCAGCAGCGCCACGTGGTACAATGAGCAGTTCTTC.

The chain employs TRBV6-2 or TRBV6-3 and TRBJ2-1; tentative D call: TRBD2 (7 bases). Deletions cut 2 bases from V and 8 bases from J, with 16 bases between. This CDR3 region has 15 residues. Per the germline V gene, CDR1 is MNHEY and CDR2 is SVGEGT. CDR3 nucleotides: TGTGCCAGCAGTTACGGGGGGGCCGGTAAAGATGAGCAGTTCTTC. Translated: CASSYGGAGKDEQFF.

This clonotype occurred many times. The CDR3 nucleotides read TGTGCTAGTGGAAAAAACACTGAAGCTTTCTTT. Its translation: CASGKNTEAFF. The rearrangement uses TRBV12-5 and TRBJ1-1, with D hard to call. The length of the CDR3 is 11 residues. The germline CDR1 and CDR2 sequences are LGHNT and FRNRAP. V dropped 6 bases and J dropped 2 bases, with 4 bases sitting between them.

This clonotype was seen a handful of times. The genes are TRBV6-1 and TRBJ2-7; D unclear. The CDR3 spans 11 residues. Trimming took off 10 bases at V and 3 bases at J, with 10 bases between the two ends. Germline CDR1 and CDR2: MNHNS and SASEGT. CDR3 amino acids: CATFVNYEQYF. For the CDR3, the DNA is TGTGCCACCTTTGTCAACTACGAGCAGTACTTC.

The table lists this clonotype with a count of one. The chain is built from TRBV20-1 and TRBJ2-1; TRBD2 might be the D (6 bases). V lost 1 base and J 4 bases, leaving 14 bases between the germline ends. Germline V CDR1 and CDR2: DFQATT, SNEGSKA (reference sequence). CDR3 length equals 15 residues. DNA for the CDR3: TGCAGTGCTAGAGCCCCAGCGGGCAGATACAATGAGCAGTTCTTC. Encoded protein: CSARAPAGRYNEQFF.

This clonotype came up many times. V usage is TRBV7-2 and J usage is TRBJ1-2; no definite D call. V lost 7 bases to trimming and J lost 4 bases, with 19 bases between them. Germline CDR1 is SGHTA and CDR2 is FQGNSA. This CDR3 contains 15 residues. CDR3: CASTYSGNLGYGYTF. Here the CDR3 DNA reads TGTGCCAGCACCTACTCGGGAAATCTAGGCTATGGCTACACCTTC. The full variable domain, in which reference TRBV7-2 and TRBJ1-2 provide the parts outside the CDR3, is GAGVSQSPSNKVTEKGKDVELRCDPISGHTALYWYRQSLGQGLEFLIYFQGNSAPDKSGLPSDRFSAERTGGSVSTLTIQRTQQEDSAVYLCASTYSGNLGYGYTFGSGTRLTVV.

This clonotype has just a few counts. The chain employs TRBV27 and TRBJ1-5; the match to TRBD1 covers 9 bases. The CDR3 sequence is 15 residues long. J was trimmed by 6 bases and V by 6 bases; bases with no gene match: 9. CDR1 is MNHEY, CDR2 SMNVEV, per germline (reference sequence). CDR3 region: CASRTGQGMGQPQHF. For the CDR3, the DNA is TGTGCCAGCAGGACCGGACAGGGGATGGGTCAGCCCCAGCATTTT.

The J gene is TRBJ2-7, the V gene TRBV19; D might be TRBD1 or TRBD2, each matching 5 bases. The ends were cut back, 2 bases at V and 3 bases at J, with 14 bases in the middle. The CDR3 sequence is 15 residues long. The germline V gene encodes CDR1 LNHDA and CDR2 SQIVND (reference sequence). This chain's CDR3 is CASSIRGARDYEQYF. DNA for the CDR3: TGTGCCAGTAGTATACGAGGGGCCCGAGACTACGAGCAGTACTTC.

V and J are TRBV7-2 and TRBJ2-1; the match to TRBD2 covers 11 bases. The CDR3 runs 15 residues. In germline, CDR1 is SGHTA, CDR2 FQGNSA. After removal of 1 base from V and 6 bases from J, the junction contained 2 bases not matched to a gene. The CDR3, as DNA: TGTGCCAGCAGCTTAGTAGCGGGGGGGGGCAATGAGCAGTTCTTC. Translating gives CASSLVAGGGNEQFF.

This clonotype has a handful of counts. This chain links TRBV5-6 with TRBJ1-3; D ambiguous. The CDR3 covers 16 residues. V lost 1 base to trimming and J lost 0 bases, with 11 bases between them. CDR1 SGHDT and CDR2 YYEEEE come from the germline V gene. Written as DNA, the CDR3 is TGTGCCAGCAGCTTGTCGAGGTACCTCTCTGGAAACACCATATATTTT. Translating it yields CASSLSRYLSGNTIYF.

For the CDR3, the DNA is TGTGCCAGCAGCTTTAAGGGGGTTGAGCAGTTCTTC. Amino acids: CASSFKGVEQFF. This rearrangement joins TRBV7-9 to TRBJ2-1, with TRBD1 as a possible D gene (6 bases). CDR1 and CDR2 from the germline V gene are SEHNR and FQNEAQ (reference sequence). V was pared by 3 bases and J by 9 bases, with 9 bases between. The CDR3 is made up of 12 amino acids.

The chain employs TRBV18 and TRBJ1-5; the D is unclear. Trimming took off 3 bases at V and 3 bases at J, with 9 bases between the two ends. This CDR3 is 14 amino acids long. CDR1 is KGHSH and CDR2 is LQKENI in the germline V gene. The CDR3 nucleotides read TGTGCCAGCTCACCTGGACGGAACAATCAGCCCCAGCATTTT. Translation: CASSPGRNNQPQHF. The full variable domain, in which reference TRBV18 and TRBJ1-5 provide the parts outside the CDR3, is NAGVMQNPRHLVRRRGQEARLRCSPMKGHSHVYWYRQLPEEGLKFMVYLQKENIIDESGMPKERFSAEFPKEGPSILRIQQVVRGDSAAYFCASSPGRNNQPQHFGDGTRLSIL.

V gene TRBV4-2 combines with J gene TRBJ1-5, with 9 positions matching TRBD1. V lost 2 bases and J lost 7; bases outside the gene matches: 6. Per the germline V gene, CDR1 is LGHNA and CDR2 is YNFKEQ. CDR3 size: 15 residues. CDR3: CASSQPGQGRQPQHF. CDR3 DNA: TGTGCCAGCAGCCAACCCGGACAGGGGAGGCAGCCCCAGCATTTT.

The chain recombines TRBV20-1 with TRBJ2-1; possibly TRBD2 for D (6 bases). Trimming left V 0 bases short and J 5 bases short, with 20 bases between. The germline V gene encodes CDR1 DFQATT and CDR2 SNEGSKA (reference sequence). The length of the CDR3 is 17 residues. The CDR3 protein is CSARDPELARFDNEQFF. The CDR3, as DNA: TGCAGTGCTAGAGATCCCGAACTAGCCCGATTCGACAATGAGCAGTTCTTC.

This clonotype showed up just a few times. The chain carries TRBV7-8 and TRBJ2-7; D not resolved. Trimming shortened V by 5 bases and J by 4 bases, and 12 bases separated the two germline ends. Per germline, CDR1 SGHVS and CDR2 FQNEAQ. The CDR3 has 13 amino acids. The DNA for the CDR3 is TGTGCCAGCAGCATGCCATCGGATTACGAGCAGTACTTC. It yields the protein CASSMPSDYEQYF.

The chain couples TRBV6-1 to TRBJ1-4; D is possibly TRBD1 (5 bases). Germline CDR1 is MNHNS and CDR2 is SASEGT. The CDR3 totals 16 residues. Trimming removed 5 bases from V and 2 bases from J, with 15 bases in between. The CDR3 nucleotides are TGTGCCAGCAGTCCCACCCGCCGGGGGACTAATGAAAAACTGTTTTTT. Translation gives CASSPTRRGTNEKLFF.